The present T cell receptor (beta chain) was sequenced within a study of neurological immune-mediated disorders. Study-wide findings and caveats: Expanded clones shared no identical CDR3 amino acid sequences across subjects, which suggested private TCR-beta repertoires in all groups.

This clonotype was counted at least ten times. Its cognate antigen is unknown. The sorted libraries involved the use of about 930,000 CD4+ or CD8+ T cells. With 10-nucleotide random UMIs, 5'RACE was used to make the cDNA. TCRdb re-analysed the 5' RACE reads in MiXCR, keeping a single row per CDR3 protein. In the table there are approximately 41,000 distinct CDR3 sequences, about 14% of which are singletons. Trimming stripped 5 bases from V and 0 bases from J, with 6 bases between. There are 13 residues in the CDR3. CDR1 SGHRS and CDR2 YFSETQ come from the germline V gene. This sequence originates from a woman aged 55-69 years with HTLV-1-associated myelopathy (HAM/TSP). The sequenced material came from CD4+ T cells from blood. V is TRBV5-1 and J is TRBJ1-5; D is unclear. CDR3 protein: CASSLDSNQPQHF. The CDR3 nucleotides are TGCGCCAGCAGTTTAGATAGCAATCAGCCCCAGCATTTT.